The clone carrying this T cell receptor (beta chain) has a count of ten or more. Its cognate antigen is unknown. No patient received treatment before thyroid surgery. This specimen comes from a study of metastatic and nonmetastatic thyroid tumors. Across the study: Across peripheral blood and tumor or nodule tissue samples taken from malignant and benign thyroid patients, the repertoires were compared with one another. Study-wide findings and caveats: Significantly higher TCR beta diversity was reportedly seen in malignant thyroid tumors than benign nodules, in blood and tumor.

The CDR3 loop spans 15 amino acids. V gave up 3 bases and J gave up 0 bases, with 12 bases separating them. The germline V gene has CDR1 DFQATT and CDR2 SNEGSKA (reference sequence). Authors' data handling: A classifier of distant metastasis in papillary thyroid cancer was built from CDR3 differences (across clinicopathological groups). TCRdb called clones again from the PCR reads with MiXCR. The V and J calls here are based on TCRdb, not the publication. The sample includes more than 20,000 clones, 13% of them seen just once. Sequenced sample: blood. The V call is TRBV20-1, the J call TRBJ2-1; D possibly corresponds to TRBD1 (6 bases). This clonotype originated in a female donor with papillary thyroid cancer or a benign thyroid nodule (not recorded which). Some clones in this sample may be carry-over from other donors' samples. CDR3 DNA: TGCAGTGCTAGGGAACAGGGATTCTCCTACAATGAGCAGTTCTTC. Its protein product is CSAREQGFSYNEQFF.